This TCR beta chain was sequenced for a study of blood T cell repertoires in COVID-19. In the study's own analysis: Estimated nucleated cell counts came from reference gene primer amplification. Assay: immunoSEQ multiplex PCR; the TCRdb copy retains only in-frame clones and omits some. V, J and clone size were drawn from that table, and D and trimming were deduced from the DNA. The data hold about 250,000 clones, with 80% to 90% observed a single time. The ends were cut back, 5 bases at V and 7 bases at J, with 4 bases in the middle. Germline CDR1 is SGHAT and CDR2 is FQNNGV. This CDR3 is built from 10 residues. The cohort comprised adults aged 18 to 89 years residing in about 25 US areas. This clone was recorded only once.

The sequencing sample was made of PBMCs or T cells enriched from blood (not recorded which). The origin of this receptor is a woman in her thirties or forties who had been exposed to COVID-19. The chain carries TRBV11-2 and TRBJ2-3; D is unresolved. The CDR3 nucleotides read TGTGCCAGCAGCGCGTATACGCAGTATTTT. Protein product: CASSAYTQYF.